One sample yielded the 15 T cell receptor beta chains listed below, sequenced in a study of cytotoxic CD8 clonotypes in ibrutinib-treated CLL. TCRdb's table, derived via immunoSEQ multiplex PCR, lists solely in-frame clones and lacks some. The repertoire holds some 130,000 clones, with approximately 85% as singletons. The sample was PBMCs, taken after 24 months of ibrutinib treatment. These receptor sequences come from a human donor with chronic lymphocytic leukemia.

CDR3 region: CASSTSTSSTTQYF. The CDR3 DNA reads as TGTGCCAGCAGTACCTCGACTAGCTCGACTACGCAGTATTTT. The rearrangement uses TRBV6-1 and TRBJ2-3, with 7 bases fitting TRBD2. J gave up 8 bases and V 5 bases, and 10 bases lay outside the gene matches. CDR1 is MNHNS, CDR2 SASEGT, per germline. There are 14 residues in the CDR3.

This rearrangement joins TRBV25-1 to TRBJ1-4; D is uncertain. V was cut by 6 bases and J by 2 bases, with 7 bases left in between. The germline CDR1 and CDR2 sequences are MGHDK and SYGVNS. This CDR3 region has 13 residues. CDR3 region: CASSRITNEKLFF. DNA of the CDR3: TGTGCCAGCAGCCGGATTACTAATGAAAAACTGTTTTTT.

V and J are TRBV7-2 and TRBJ2-7, with 9 nucleotides matching TRBD2. In germline, CDR1 is SGHTA, CDR2 FQGNSA. The CDR3 is made up of 14 amino acids. The V segment lost 5 bases and the J segment 5 bases; nucleotides outside the gene matches: 7. The CDR3 sequence: CASSRAGGGNEQYF. The CDR3 DNA reads TGTGCCAGCAGCAGAGCGGGAGGTGGAAACGAGCAGTACTTC.

This rearrangement joins TRBV27 to TRBJ1-5; weak D call: TRBD1 (5 bases). Trimming shortened V by 5 bases and J by 0 bases, and 8 bases separated the two germline ends. The CDR3 loop spans 14 amino acids. Looked up from germline, CDR1 is MNHEY and CDR2 is SMNVEV (reference sequence). The CDR3 loop reads CASSRTPSNQPQHF. In DNA, the CDR3 is TGTGCCAGCAGTAGGACACCTAGCAATCAGCCCCAGCATTTT.

In this sample, this clone turned up many times. The V gene is TRBV6-1, the J gene TRBJ1-5; D not resolved. The germline gives CDR1 MNHNS, CDR2 SASEGT. This CDR3 comprises 15 residues. V was clipped by 0 bases and J by 3 bases, with 9 bases between them. CDR3 coding DNA: TGTGCCAGCAGTGAAGCGGCGGGTATCAATCAGCCCCAGCATTTT. This translates into CASSEAAGINQPQHF.

This clone has just one count. The rearrangement links TRBV5-4 to TRBJ2-7, with TRBD2 identical over 7 bases. The CDR3 consists of 16 residues. The V segment lost 0 bases and the J segment 2 bases; nucleotides outside the gene matches: 8. Germline V CDR1 and CDR2: SGHNT, YYREEE (reference sequence). CDR3 loop: CASSLAERGTTYEQYF. The CDR3 nucleotides are TGTGCCAGCAGCTTGGCCGAGCGGGGAACCACCTACGAGCAGTACTTC.

The chain uses TRBV5-1 and TRBJ2-7; D not certain. This CDR3 spans 13 amino acids. Germline V CDR1 and CDR2: SGHRS, YFSETQ. Trimming cost V 0 bases and J 2 bases, with 6 bases left between them. CDR3 sequence (DNA): TGCGCCAGCAGCTTGGACGGACCCTACGAGCAGTACTTC. Protein: CASSLDGPYEQYF.

The chain combines TRBV20-1 with TRBJ1-2; no definite D call. There are 11 residues in the CDR3. The V gene lost 5 bases and the J gene lost 6 bases, with 10 bases spanning the gap. Germline V gene data show CDR1 as DFQATT and CDR2 as SNEGSKA (reference sequence). The chain's CDR3 is CSALITNGYTF. CDR3 DNA: TGCAGTGCTCTAATAACAAATGGCTACACCTTC.

The chain uses TRBV28 and TRBJ1-1, with 9 bases identical to TRBD1. Trimming cost V 6 bases and J 3 bases; bases outside gene matches: 8. The CDR3 spans 15 residues. The V gene's germline CDR1 is MDHEN and CDR2 SYDVKM. CDR3 DNA: TGTGCCAGCAGACCCGAGACAGGGGGATACACTGAAGCTTTCTTT. Translation: CASRPETGGYTEAFF.

V usage is TRBV28 and J usage is TRBJ1-3; D is ambiguous. This CDR3 spans 15 amino acids. Per the germline V gene, CDR1 is MDHEN and CDR2 is SYDVKM. V lost 6 bases and J lost 0, with 12 bases in between. CDR3 sequence (DNA): TGTGCCAGCAGGCCGAGGACCGACTCTGGAAACACCATATATTTT. As protein: CASRPRTDSGNTIYF.

The chain has TRBV2 and TRBJ2-7; 8 bases match TRBD2. This CDR3 contains 12 residues. J gave up 7 bases and V 6 bases, and 5 bases lay outside the gene matches. Per germline, CDR1 SNHLY and CDR2 FYNNEI. The CDR3 DNA reads as TGTGCCAGCAGGGGACTAGTTCGGGAGCAGTACTTC. Translated: CASRGLVREQYF. Complete variable domain (other parts from reference TRBV2 and TRBJ2-7): EPEVTQTPSHQVTQMGQEVILRCVPISNHLYFYWYRQILGQKVEFLVSFYNNEISEKSEIFDDQFSVERPDGSNFTLKIRSTKLEDSAMYFCASRGLVREQYFGPGTRLTVT.

The V call is TRBV18, the J call TRBJ2-7; D gene ambiguous. Looked up from germline, CDR1 is KGHSH and CDR2 is LQKENI. Deletions cut 6 bases from V and 2 bases from J, with 8 bases between. The CDR3 covers 12 residues. The CDR3 region has the DNA TGTGCCAGCTCGGGCCAAACCTACGAGCAGTACTTC. This translates into CASSGQTYEQYF. Supplemented by reference TRBV18 and TRBJ2-7, the full variable domain reads NAGVMQNPRHLVRRRGQEARLRCSPMKGHSHVYWYRQLPEEGLKFMVYLQKENIIDESGMPKERFSAEFPKEGPSILRIQQVVRGDSAAYFCASSGQTYEQYFGPGTRLTVT.

The chain carries TRBV2 and TRBJ1-2, with TRBD1 identical over 8 bases. The V gene end was trimmed by 6 bases and the J gene end by 7 bases; junction bases not matched to a gene: 10. Germline V gene data show CDR1 as SNHLY and CDR2 as FYNNEI. CDR3 length equals 14 residues. The CDR3 sequence: CASSRGLAVSGYTF. The CDR3, as DNA: TGTGCCAGCAGCAGGGGGCTCGCGGTGAGTGGCTACACCTTC.

V and J are TRBV25-1 and TRBJ1-2; no firm D call. Germline CDR1 MGHDK, CDR2 SYGVNS. The CDR3 loop spans 15 amino acids. Trimming left V 7 bases short and J 0 bases short, with 15 bases between. In DNA form, the CDR3 reads TGTGCCAGCACCCAAGGGAGCGTCGCTAACTATGGCTACACCTTC. Amino acid sequence: CASTQGSVANYGYTF.

This chain connects TRBV28 to TRBJ1-1, with TRBD1 matching over 7 bases. The germline V gene encodes CDR1 MDHEN and CDR2 SYDVKM. V shed 6 bases, J shed 0 bases, and the junction held 4 bases outside the gene matches. The length of the CDR3 is 14 residues. The CDR3 sequence is CASSPTGLNTEAFF. The CDR3 region has the DNA TGTGCCAGCAGCCCGACAGGGCTGAACACTGAAGCTTTCTTT.